Sequencing of this T cell receptor (beta chain) was carried out in a study of blood T cells in healthy people across ages. PCR was performed a second time for about 6 to 11 cycles using a sample-barcoded 5' primer and a J-beta primer mix. TCRdb re-called the 5' RACE reads through MiXCR, storing one row per CDR3 protein. The sample has hundreds of thousands of distinct CDR3 sequences, approximately 44% seen once. V lost 5 bases and J lost 0, with 8 bases in between. CDR1 SEHNR and CDR2 FQNEAQ come from the germline V gene (reference sequence). CDR3 length: 14 amino acids. The chain links TRBV7-9 to TRBJ1-5, with D maybe TRBD1 (6 bases). The TCR originated in a man aged 60 to 75 in good health. Sequenced sample: blood. DNA of the CDR3: TGTGCCAGCAGCCGGACAGATAGCAATCAGCCCCAGCATTTT. Amino acids: CASSRTDSNQPQHF.